Listed below are T cell receptor beta chains from one sample, sequenced in a study of tumor-infiltrating lymphocytes in primary liver carcinoma. TCRdb itself ran the multiplex PCR reads through MiXCR, one entry per CDR3 protein. This sample has about 99,000 distinct CDR3 sequences, with more than 60% found just once. The sequenced sample consisted of liver tumor tissue from sampling region 5. The receptors shown here come from a woman aged 55 to 70 with primary liver carcinoma and hepatitis B virus infection. The CDR3 runs from the conserved cysteine through the conserved F or W. Fields, in order: D gene, clone size, V gene, J gene, CDR3 DNA, CDR3 protein. D genes are given only for firm matches. The listing skips clone size in some rows; elsewhere it reads once, few, many or a size class.

d_call: TRBD1; clone_size: few; v_call: TRBV19; j_call: TRBJ1-2; cdr3_nt: TGTGCCAGTACCTCCGGGACAGTCAATAACTATGGCTACACCTTC; cdr3_aa: CASTSGTVNNYGYTF
d_call: -; clone_size: -; v_call: TRBV6-1; j_call: TRBJ2-1; cdr3_nt: TGTGCCAGCACTGATCCATCAGGAGGCGGGTACAATGAGCAGTTCTTC; cdr3_aa: CASTDPSGGGYNEQFF
d_call: TRBD2; clone_size: -; v_call: TRBV7-6; j_call: TRBJ2-1; cdr3_nt: TGTGCCAGCAGCTTGGCTAGCGGTTGGGGTGAGCAGTTCTTC; cdr3_aa: CASSLASGWGEQFF
d_call: -; clone_size: -; v_call: TRBV29-1; j_call: TRBJ2-5; cdr3_nt: TGCAGCACCAGAGTAGGGGAGACGCTGTACTTC; cdr3_aa: CSTRVGETLYF
d_call: -; clone_size: -; v_call: TRBV29-1; j_call: TRBJ1-2; cdr3_nt: TGCAGCGTTGAAGGGGGGCCGACCTTAACTAACTATGGCAACACCTTC; cdr3_aa: CSVEGGPTLTNYGNTF
d_call: -; clone_size: many; v_call: TRBV12-3/TRBV12-4; j_call: TRBJ2-3; cdr3_nt: TGTGCCAGCAGTCTCGTGCGCTCTTCATATCGCACAGATACGCAGTATTTT; cdr3_aa: CASSLVRSSYRTDTQYF
d_call: -; clone_size: -; v_call: TRBV11-2; j_call: TRBJ2-5; cdr3_nt: TGTACCAGCAGCTCCGATCTAGAGATCCAGTACTTC; cdr3_aa: CTSSSDLEIQYF
d_call: -; clone_size: few; v_call: TRBV28; j_call: TRBJ1-1; cdr3_nt: TGTGCCAGCAGTTTGATAAACACTGAAGCTTTCTTT; cdr3_aa: CASSLINTEAFF
d_call: -; clone_size: -; v_call: TRBV25-1; j_call: TRBJ1-1; cdr3_nt: TGTGCCAGCAGTGCATATGGGACGGTGAACACTGAAGCTTTCTTT; cdr3_aa: CASSAYGTVNTEAFF
d_call: TRBD2; clone_size: -; v_call: TRBV13; j_call: TRBJ2-3; cdr3_nt: TGTGCCAGCAGCTTATATTCCCAGACTAGCACCTGGGATACGCAGTATTTT; cdr3_aa: CASSLYSQTSTWDTQYF
d_call: -; clone_size: many; v_call: TRBV12-3/TRBV12-4; j_call: TRBJ2-3; cdr3_nt: TGTGCCAGCAGTTTAGGAGGTGTCGGTACGCAGTATTTT; cdr3_aa: CASSLGGVGTQYF
d_call: -; clone_size: once; v_call: TRBV28; j_call: TRBJ2-7; cdr3_nt: TGTACCGGCAGCTCTACCCTCTCCTACGAGCAGTACTTC; cdr3_aa: CTGSSTLSYEQYF
d_call: -; clone_size: many; v_call: TRBV6-6; j_call: TRBJ2-7; cdr3_nt: TGTGCCAGCAGTTCCCTCGGGGTACAATCCTACGAGCAGTACTTC; cdr3_aa: CASSSLGVQSYEQYF
d_call: -; clone_size: -; v_call: TRBV10-3; j_call: TRBJ2-3; cdr3_nt: TGTGCCATCAGCGAGTCGACTTGGCGGAGCACAGATGCGCAGTATTTT; cdr3_aa: CAISESTWRSTDAQYF
d_call: -; clone_size: -; v_call: TRBV2; j_call: TRBJ1-5; cdr3_nt: TGTGCCAGCAGTAAAGGGGCATTGGAACAGCCCCAGCATTTT; cdr3_aa: CASSKGALEQPQHF
d_call: -; clone_size: -; v_call: TRBV28; j_call: TRBJ1-2; cdr3_nt: TGTGCCAGCAGTGCGAGGACACCTCGGGGGTATGGCTACACCTTC; cdr3_aa: CASSARTPRGYGYTF
d_call: -; clone_size: -; v_call: TRBV13; j_call: TRBJ2-1; cdr3_nt: TGTGCCGGCAGCTTAGGCAGGGCCAATGGGCAGTTCTTC; cdr3_aa: CAGSLGRANGQFF
d_call: -; clone_size: -; v_call: TRBV11-1; j_call: TRBJ2-2; cdr3_nt: TGTACAAGCAGACCGAGCCTTGGCACCGGGGAGCTGTTTTTT; cdr3_aa: CTSRPSLGTGELFF
d_call: -; clone_size: -; v_call: TRBV29-1; j_call: TRBJ1-2; cdr3_nt: TGCAGCCTTGAAGAAGGGGAGTGGAATGGCAACACCTTC; cdr3_aa: CSLEEGEWNGNTF
d_call: TRBD2; clone_size: -; v_call: TRBV28; j_call: TRBJ2-1; cdr3_nt: TGTGCCAGCAGTTTCACTAGCGGATACAATGAGCAGTTCTTC; cdr3_aa: CASSFTSGYNEQFF
d_call: -; clone_size: -; v_call: TRBV7-9; j_call: TRBJ1-3; cdr3_nt: TGCGCCAGCAGCTTTAAGGGATCTGGGAGCACCATATATTTT; cdr3_aa: CASSFKGSGSTIYF
d_call: -; clone_size: -; v_call: TRBV6-5; j_call: TRBJ1-2; cdr3_nt: TGTGCCAGCAGTACCCTACTCGACGGTTCCCAAGGCTACACCTTC; cdr3_aa: CASSTLLDGSQGYTF
d_call: -; clone_size: -; v_call: TRBV6-5; j_call: TRBJ1-1; cdr3_nt: TGTGCCAGCAGTTACTCCAGAGACATTGAAACTTTCTTT; cdr3_aa: CASSYSRDIETFF
d_call: TRBD2; clone_size: -; v_call: TRBV20-1; j_call: TRBJ2-2; cdr3_nt: TGCAGTGCTAGTCTAGCGGGAGGCACCGGGGAGCTGTTTTTT; cdr3_aa: CSASLAGGTGELFF
d_call: -; clone_size: -; v_call: TRBV10-3; j_call: TRBJ2-5; cdr3_nt: TGTGCCATCAGTGAGTTAACGGGGCTACAAGAGACCCAGTACTTC; cdr3_aa: CAISELTGLQETQYF
d_call: -; clone_size: -; v_call: TRBV6-6; j_call: TRBJ1-4; cdr3_nt: TGTGCCAGCAGTTGTGGGGCGTCGGGTGAAAAACTGTTCTTT; cdr3_aa: CASSCGASGEKLFF
d_call: -; clone_size: few; v_call: TRBV7-9; j_call: TRBJ2-3; cdr3_nt: TGTGCCAGCAGCTTGGGAGGAGGCACAAATACGCAGTATTTT; cdr3_aa: CASSLGGGTNTQYF
d_call: -; clone_size: few; v_call: TRBV28; j_call: TRBJ2-5; cdr3_nt: TGTGCCAGCAGTGCCGGGACCTTTGGTAAAGAGACCCAGTACTTC; cdr3_aa: CASSAGTFGKETQYF
d_call: TRBD2; clone_size: once; v_call: TRBV4-1; j_call: TRBJ2-1; cdr3_nt: TGCGACATCAGCCAAGATGTAGGGCGGGAGTCCGATGAGCAGTTCTTC; cdr3_aa: CDISQDVGRESDEQFF
d_call: TRBD2; clone_size: many; v_call: TRBV28; j_call: TRBJ2-1; cdr3_nt: TGTGCCAGCAGTTTATCAGCGGGAGGCTTTTACAATGAGCAGTTCTTC; cdr3_aa: CASSLSAGGFYNEQFF
d_call: TRBD2; clone_size: few; v_call: TRBV5-1; j_call: TRBJ2-7; cdr3_nt: TGCGCCAGCAGCTTGGGACTAGCGGGAGGGGAGCAGTACTTC; cdr3_aa: CASSLGLAGGEQYF
d_call: TRBD2; clone_size: -; v_call: TRBV11-2; j_call: TRBJ2-3; cdr3_nt: TGTGCCGGCAGCTCCGGGACTATTCCCATAGATACGCAGTATTTT; cdr3_aa: CAGSSGTIPIDTQYF
d_call: -; clone_size: -; v_call: TRBV11-3; j_call: TRBJ1-1; cdr3_nt: TGTGCCAGCAACTTAGGGGGAAACACTCAAGCTTTCTTT; cdr3_aa: CASNLGGNTQAFF
d_call: -; clone_size: once; v_call: TRBV11-3; j_call: TRBJ1-2; cdr3_nt: TGTGCCAGCAGCCCAACTACAGCGGCCGTATACTTC; cdr3_aa: CASSPTTAAVYF
d_call: -; clone_size: -; v_call: TRBV28; j_call: TRBJ2-1; cdr3_nt: TGTGCCAGCAGCTCTTTGAGGGGAGTGCGATACAATGAGCAGTTCTTC; cdr3_aa: CASSSLRGVRYNEQFF
d_call: -; clone_size: -; v_call: TRBV6-2/TRBV6-3; j_call: TRBJ1-1; cdr3_nt: TGTGCCAGCGGCCAGACAGTTTTGAACACCGAAGCTTTCTTT; cdr3_aa: CASGQTVLNTEAFF
d_call: TRBD1; clone_size: many; v_call: TRBV28; j_call: TRBJ2-7; cdr3_nt: TGTGCCACCCATTTCGGGACAGGCATATACGAGCAGTACTTC; cdr3_aa: CATHFGTGIYEQYF
d_call: -; clone_size: -; v_call: TRBV11-2; j_call: TRBJ2-1; cdr3_nt: TGTGCCATCAGCTTTATCCCACTGAGGAGCTCCTACAGTGAGCAGTTCTTC; cdr3_aa: CAISFIPLRSSYSEQFF
d_call: -; clone_size: -; v_call: TRBV11-1; j_call: TRBJ2-4; cdr3_nt: TGTGCCAGCACCCACTCAGGCAGGGCGACCAAAAACATTCAGTACTTC; cdr3_aa: CASTHSGRATKNIQYF
d_call: TRBD2; clone_size: -; v_call: TRBV11-3; j_call: TRBJ2-7; cdr3_nt: TGTGCCAGCAGCCCACGTGTCCCGGCGGGAGGGCCTGCTATCTTC; cdr3_aa: CASSPRVPAGGPAIF
d_call: TRBD2; clone_size: -; v_call: TRBV11-3; j_call: TRBJ2-4; cdr3_nt: TGTACCAGCGGCCCGGCCCGACTAGCGGGAGGGTGGGAAAACATTCAGTACTTC; cdr3_aa: CTSGPARLAGGWENIQYF
d_call: TRBD1; clone_size: many; v_call: TRBV30; j_call: TRBJ1-5; cdr3_nt: TGTGCCTGGGGACTTACAGGGGCCCATCAGCCCCAGCATTTT; cdr3_aa: CAWGLTGAHQPQHF
d_call: -; clone_size: -; v_call: TRBV11-3; j_call: TRBJ2-5; cdr3_nt: TGTACCAGCAGCTTAGTACGAGAGACCCAGTACTTC; cdr3_aa: CTSSLVRETQYF
d_call: -; clone_size: many; v_call: TRBV4-1; j_call: TRBJ1-3; cdr3_nt: TGCGCCAGCAACTCCTTAGGGGGGGAACTTTTATCTGGAAACACCATATATTTT; cdr3_aa: CASNSLGGELLSGNTIYF
d_call: -; clone_size: once; v_call: TRBV11-2; j_call: TRBJ1-5; cdr3_nt: TGTGCCAGTAAGTTGTTCCCAGCGGGAGAGGCAGATACGCAGCATTTT; cdr3_aa: CASKLFPAGEADTQHF
d_call: TRBD1; clone_size: -; v_call: TRBV12-3/TRBV12-4; j_call: TRBJ2-1; cdr3_nt: TGTGCCGGCAGTTCGTACAGGGGAGTGGGATCCACAAGCGCCTACAATGAGCAGTTCTTC; cdr3_aa: CAGSSYRGVGSTSAYNEQFF
d_call: -; clone_size: once; v_call: TRBV10-2; j_call: TRBJ2-4; cdr3_nt: TGCGCCAGCAGTGAGCGGGGGGAGGGGGCCCAAAACATTCAGTACTTC; cdr3_aa: CASSERGEGAQNIQYF
d_call: TRBD1; clone_size: -; v_call: TRBV11-1; j_call: TRBJ1-1; cdr3_nt: TGTGTCAGTAGCTTAGGCAGGGGGAGTACTGAAGCTTTCTTT; cdr3_aa: CVSSLGRGSTEAFF
d_call: TRBD2; clone_size: -; v_call: TRBV11-2; j_call: TRBJ2-1; cdr3_nt: TGTGCCACCAGCAGGAGGCTAGCGGGAGGGCCGGGGAATGAGCAGTTCTTC; cdr3_aa: CATSRRLAGGPGNEQFF
d_call: -; clone_size: many; v_call: TRBV6-1; j_call: TRBJ2-3; cdr3_nt: TGTGCCAGCAGCACAGATACAGATACGCAGTATTTT; cdr3_aa: CASSTDTDTQYF
d_call: TRBD2; clone_size: -; v_call: TRBV5-1; j_call: TRBJ2-3; cdr3_nt: TGCGCCAGCGGATCTAGCGGGAGTGGTGCAGATACGCAGTATTTT; cdr3_aa: CASGSSGSGADTQYF
d_call: -; clone_size: many; v_call: TRBV12-3/TRBV12-4; j_call: TRBJ1-5; cdr3_nt: TGTGCCAGCAGAAAAGAGAGCAATCAGCCCCAGCATTTT; cdr3_aa: CASRKESNQPQHF
d_call: -; clone_size: -; v_call: TRBV10-2; j_call: TRBJ2-1; cdr3_nt: TGCGCCAGCAGAAAACGATGTGGAGGCGATGAGCAGTTCTTC; cdr3_aa: CASRKRCGGDEQFF
d_call: -; clone_size: few; v_call: TRBV28; j_call: TRBJ2-7; cdr3_nt: TGTGCCAGCAGTCCCCGACAGGTCTCCTACGAGCAGTACTTC; cdr3_aa: CASSPRQVSYEQYF